This passage covers 20 T cell receptor beta chains from one sample sequenced in a study of cytomegalovirus exposure and HLA in healthy donors (dated by TCRdb to 2015 to 2018). To prepare the library, the immunoSEQ multiplex PCR assay was applied. For the multiplex PCR, a mixture combining 60 forward primers for TCR Vbeta segments and 13 reverse primers for TCR Jbeta segments was used. The clones in this table, taken by TCRdb from immuneACCESS, are in-frame only. Not every clone is retained; where verified, under half of the shortfall comes from an unresolved V gene, and the cause of the rest is unknown. This sample is represented by 100,000 to 150,000 clones; 75% to 85% of them were singletons. The ten largest make up roughly 2.6% of the sample. Input material: PBMCs. The receptor set was obtained from a man aged 50-59 years in good health and CMV-seronegative.

The rearrangement links TRBV7-9 to TRBJ2-5; 7 nucleotides match TRBD1. The J segment lost 4 bases and the V segment lost 2 bases, leaving 7 bases of the junction unmatched. Germline V lookup: CDR1 SEHNR, CDR2 FQNEAQ (reference sequence). This CDR3 region has 15 residues. The CDR3 DNA is TGTGCCAGCAGCTTATCTCGAGGGGGCCCAGAGACCCAGTACTTC. Its translation: CASSLSRGGPETQYF.

The rearrangement uses TRBV29-1 and TRBJ2-1, with a possible D match to TRBD1 (6 bases). The length of the CDR3 is 14 residues. Per germline, CDR1 SQVTM and CDR2 ANQGSEA. Trimming cost V 4 bases and J 4 bases, with 14 bases left between them. CDR3: CSVAQSQGYNEQFF. The CDR3 bases are TGCAGCGTTGCCCAGTCGCAGGGGTACAATGAGCAGTTCTTC.

V usage is TRBV5-4 and J usage is TRBJ2-3; the match to TRBD2 covers 7 bases. Germline CDR1 is SGHNT and CDR2 is YYREEE (reference sequence). V lost 1 base to trimming and J lost 4 bases; unmatched junction nucleotides: 6. This CDR3 region has 15 residues. Here the CDR3 DNA reads TGTGCCAGCAGCTTGAAACAGCGGGGATCAGATACGCAGTATTTT. Translated: CASSLKQRGSDTQYF.

V gene TRBV19 combines with J gene TRBJ2-1; possibly TRBD2 for D (5 bases). Trimming removed 3 bases from V and 2 bases from J, with 11 bases in between. The CDR3 is made up of 15 amino acids. Per the germline V gene, CDR1 is LNHDA and CDR2 is SQIVND (reference sequence). The CDR3 sequence: CASSIGDGTYNEQFF. DNA of the CDR3: TGTGCCAGTAGTATCGGTGACGGGACCTACAATGAGCAGTTCTTC. Full variable domain (rest looked up from reference TRBV19 and TRBJ2-1): DGGITQSPKYLFRKEGQNVTLSCEQNLNHDAMYWYRQDPGQGLRLIYYSQIVNDFQKGDIAEGYSVSREKKESFPLTVTSAQKNPTAFYLCASSIGDGTYNEQFFGPGTRLTVL.

The chain links TRBV5-1 to TRBJ1-5; no clear D gene. CDR1 is SGHRS and CDR2 is YFSETQ in the germline V gene. The CDR3 has 14 amino acids. Trimming removed 1 base from V and 7 bases from J, with 12 bases in between. The CDR3 nucleotides read TGCGCCAGCAGCTTGTCTCCCCAGCGGCAGCCCCAGCATTTT. Protein product: CASSLSPQRQPQHF.

A single count supports this clone. This sequence joins TRBV5-5 and TRBJ1-2, with 7 positions matching TRBD1. The CDR3 is 15 residues long. Per germline, CDR1 SGHKS and CDR2 YYEKEE (reference sequence). The junction had 8 bases not matched to a gene; V was cut back by 4 bases and J by 2 bases. Here the CDR3 DNA reads TGTGCCAGCAGCCTGGCGGCAGGGGGGAACTATGGCTACACCTTC. This codes for CASSLAAGGNYGYTF.

The rearrangement uses TRBV30 and TRBJ2-5; 7 nucleotides align to TRBD1. This CDR3 has 14 amino acids. The junction had 7 bases not matched to a gene; V was cut back by 4 bases and J by 2 bases. Germline V CDR1 and CDR2: GTSNPN, SVGIG (reference sequence). The CDR3 DNA is TGTGCCTGGACATCGACAGGGACACAAGAGACCCAGTACTTC. This encodes CAWTSTGTQETQYF.

J is TRBJ2-3 and V is TRBV5-1, with 9 bases aligning to TRBD2. Germline CDR1 SGHRS, CDR2 YFSETQ. The CDR3 runs to 16 residues. V gave up 0 bases and J gave up 1 base; unmatched junction bases: 3. CDR3 protein: CASSLEVAGGTDTQYF. CDR3 sequence (DNA): TGCGCCAGCAGCTTGGAGGTAGCGGGGGGCACAGATACGCAGTATTTT.

V is TRBV5-5 and J is TRBJ1-1; D is perhaps TRBD1 (5 bases). V was trimmed by 1 base and J by 5 bases, leaving 9 bases between them. Germline V gene lookup returns CDR1 SGHKS and CDR2 YYEKEE (reference sequence). This CDR3 contains 13 residues. The CDR3 DNA sequence: TGTGCCAGCAGCTTGCGGGGGGTTACTGAAGCTTTCTTT. It is translated as CASSLRGVTEAFF.

The V and J genes are TRBV19 and TRBJ1-2; D perhaps matches TRBD1 (6 bases). CDR3 size: 12 residues. Trimming took off 3 bases at V and 5 bases at J, with 7 bases between the two ends. The germline CDR1 and CDR2 sequences are LNHDA and SQIVND (reference sequence). The CDR3 DNA sequence: TGTGCCAGTAGTATCCAGGGGTATGGCTACACCTTC. This sequence encodes CASSIQGYGYTF.

The chain joins TRBV13 to TRBJ2-7; no clear D. This CDR3 has 13 amino acids. CDR1 PRHDT and CDR2 FYEKMQ come from the germline V gene (reference sequence). V was pared by 7 bases and J by 1 base, with 11 bases between. Written as DNA, the CDR3 is TGTGCCAGCACCTCGACACGTTCCTACGAGCAGTACTTC. It codes for CASTSTRSYEQYF.

The chain recombines TRBV7-2 with TRBJ2-7, with 9 bases lining up with TRBD1. V shed 5 bases, J shed 2 bases, and the junction held 1 base outside the gene matches. CDR1 and CDR2 from the germline V gene are SGHTA and FQGNSA. The CDR3 has 13 residues. This chain's CDR3 is CASSRDRAYEQYF. CDR3 in DNA: TGTGCCAGCAGCCGGGACAGGGCCTACGAGCAGTACTTC.

The rearrangement joins TRBV30 to TRBJ2-2; no definite D call. The J call may not be correct, given that the DNA end is closer to TRBJ1-3. There are 11 residues in the CDR3. The V gene's germline CDR1 is GTSNPN and CDR2 SVGIG (reference sequence). CDR3 DNA sequence: TGTGCCTGGAAAGCGGGAAACACCATATATTTT. Encoded protein: CAWKAGNTIYF.

V is TRBV4-1 and J is TRBJ2-1; 11 positions match TRBD2. This CDR3 is 17 amino acids long. With 3 bases clipped from V and 7 bases from J, the junction kept 11 bases outside the gene matches. Germline CDR1 and CDR2: MGHRA and YSYEKL. In DNA form, the CDR3 reads TGCGCCAGCAGCCAGGGGGTACTAGCGGGGGCGAGGAATGAGCAGTTCTTC. It translates to CASSQGVLAGARNEQFF.

The genes are TRBV18 and TRBJ1-2; D perhaps matches TRBD1 (5 bases). The CDR3 sequence is 13 residues long. Germline V CDR1 and CDR2: KGHSH, LQKENI. V dropped 2 bases and J dropped 7 bases, with 11 bases sitting between them. Here the CDR3 reads CASSPSTAPGYTF. In DNA form, the CDR3 reads TGTGCCAGCTCACCATCGACAGCCCCTGGCTACACCTTC.

The chain couples TRBV5-1 to TRBJ1-1; D unclear. This CDR3 region has 15 residues. The V gene's germline CDR1 is SGHRS and CDR2 YFSETQ. Trimming took off 4 bases at V and 7 bases at J, with 20 bases between the two ends. The CDR3 DNA sequence: TGCGCCAGCAGCGAAGGCGTGTCCAGGCACCATGAAGCTTTCTTT. Its translation is CASSEGVSRHHEAFF.

V gene TRBV19 combines with J gene TRBJ2-7; TRBD1 matches at 8 bases. The J segment lost 3 bases and the V segment lost 6 bases, leaving 7 bases of the junction unmatched. Germline loops: CDR1 LNHDA, CDR2 SQIVND (reference sequence). This CDR3 has 14 residues. The CDR3 DNA sequence: TGTGCCAGTAGAGCTCCAGGGGGCCGCTACGAGCAGTACTTC. Residues: CASRAPGGRYEQYF. The variable domain in full, with the rest retrieved from reference TRBV19 and TRBJ2-7, is DGGITQSPKYLFRKEGQNVTLSCEQNLNHDAMYWYRQDPGQGLRLIYYSQIVNDFQKGDIAEGYSVSREKKESFPLTVTSAQKNPTAFYLCASRAPGGRYEQYFGPGTRLTVT.

This clone was counted only a few times. The V gene is TRBV5-1, the J gene TRBJ1-6; possibly TRBD1 for D (5 bases). V lost 4 bases to trimming and J lost 8 bases, with 13 bases between them. Germline V gene sequence: CDR1 SGHRS, CDR2 YFSETQ. CDR3 size: 14 residues. The CDR3 bases are TGCGCCAGCAGCGGGGACGGGAGGGATTCACCCCTCCACTTT. Amino acids: CASSGDGRDSPLHF.

The J gene is TRBJ2-7, the V gene TRBV27; 7 bases map to TRBD1. Germline assignment: CDR1 MNHEY and CDR2 SMNVEV (reference sequence). Unmatched junction bases numbered 12, after V lost 4 bases and J lost 3 bases. This CDR3 region has 16 residues. The CDR3 here is CASSYDVGGAHYEQYF. The CDR3 region has the DNA TGTGCCAGCAGTTACGACGTAGGGGGCGCCCACTACGAGCAGTACTTC.

The CDR3 DNA reads TGTGCCTGGAGTCAGGGATTTGAAAAACTGTTTTTT. Its translation: CAWSQGFEKLFF. V and J are TRBV30 and TRBJ1-4, with D tentatively TRBD1 (5 bases). The CDR3 extends over 12 amino acids. Trimming left V 2 bases short and J 7 bases short, with 8 bases between. Germline CDR1 reads GTSNPN; CDR2 reads SVGIG (reference sequence).